This T cell receptor (beta chain) was retrieved from a study of OX40 agonist ivuxolimab in advanced cancers. TCRdb's copy holds only in-frame clones and misses some; the assay was immunoSEQ multiplex PCR. This sample has around 75,000 clones, with 88% found just once. Trimming shortened V by 3 bases and J by 7 bases, and 15 bases separated the two germline ends. The CDR3 has 15 amino acids. CDR1 is MDHEN and CDR2 is SYDVKM in the germline V gene. The TCR originated in an adult with an advanced solid tumor such as melanoma, head and neck, liver or kidney cancer. The sample in question was CD4+ or CD8+ T cells sorted from blood, obtained in a trial of the OX40 agonist ivuxolimab. The chain combines TRBV28 with TRBJ1-4; D might be TRBD1 (6 bases). In nucleotides, the CDR3 is TGTGCCAGCAGTTTCCGCGGGCAGGGGTTTGAAAAACTGTTTTTT. This codes for CASSFRGQGFEKLFF.